The 18 T cell receptor beta chains below all came from one sample that was sequenced in a study of blood T cell repertoires in COVID-19. TCRdb keeps only in-frame clones here, not all; method: immunoSEQ multiplex PCR. The table records roughly 200,000 clones, around 86% of them present only once. Sequencing used peripheral blood. These receptors came from an elderly man with acute or convalescent COVID-19.

The V and J genes are TRBV5-4 and TRBJ2-3, with TRBD2 matching 7 bases. The germline V gene encodes CDR1 SGHNT and CDR2 YYREEE (reference sequence). The CDR3 has 16 residues. V dropped 1 base and J dropped 3; count of bases not matched to a gene: 8. The CDR3 is CASSLLGGSGTDTQYF. CDR3 DNA: TGTGCCAGCAGCTTGCTCGGCGGGAGTGGGACAGATACGCAGTATTTT.

V gene TRBV7-3 combines with J gene TRBJ2-1, with D possibly being TRBD2 (6 bases). This CDR3 has 15 amino acids. Trimming shortened V by 5 bases and J by 7 bases, and 18 bases separated the two germline ends. CDR1 and CDR2 (germline): SGHTA, FQGTGA. The DNA of the CDR3 is TGTGCCAGCAGCCCAGACTCCGGGGGTGATAATGAGCAGTTCTTC. It codes for CASSPDSGGDNEQFF.

The chain recombines TRBV6-5 with TRBJ2-7; 8 bases map to TRBD1. V lost 6 bases, J lost 4 bases, and 5 bases stayed unmatched. CDR3 length: 13 amino acids. Germline-derived CDR1 and CDR2 are MNHEY and SVGAGI. The CDR3 protein is CASRMGQDYEQYV. CDR3 nucleotide sequence: TGTGCCAGCAGAATGGGACAGGATTACGAGCAGTACGTC.

This clone came up a few times. The chain links TRBV30 to TRBJ2-5, with 7 bases matching TRBD1. V shed 5 bases and J 5 bases; nucleotides not matched to a gene: 11. CDR3 length: 14 residues. Per the germline V gene, CDR1 is GTSNPN and CDR2 is SVGIG (reference sequence). As DNA, the CDR3 is TGTGCCTGGGGTTCCATGGCAGGGGGTGAGACCCAGTACTTC. Residues: CAWGSMAGGETQYF.

The chain carries TRBV28 and TRBJ2-7; TRBD2 agrees at 11 bases. Germline V CDR1 and CDR2: MDHEN, SYDVKM. The V segment lost 7 bases and the J segment 7 bases; nucleotides outside the gene matches: 12. The CDR3 is 15 residues long. The CDR3, as DNA: TGTGCCAGCACCCCCCATGGGCCTAGCGGGAGGGAGCAGTACTTC. Amino acid sequence: CASTPHGPSGREQYF.

On this clone: This sample includes further DNA sequences coding for the same CDR3. This rearrangement joins TRBV18 to TRBJ2-2; 8 positions agree with TRBD1. The V and J ends lost 3 bases and 2 bases, in that order; junction bases with no gene match: 2. This CDR3 region has 15 residues. Germline CDR1 KGHSH, CDR2 LQKENI. The CDR3 region has the DNA TGTGCCAGCTCACCGGACAGGGTTAACACCGGGGAGCTGTTTTTT. The encoded protein is CASSPDRVNTGELFF. The full variable domain, its missing parts supplied by reference TRBV18 and TRBJ2-2, is NAGVMQNPRHLVRRRGQEARLRCSPMKGHSHVYWYRQLPEEGLKFMVYLQKENIIDESGMPKERFSAEFPKEGPSILRIQQVVRGDSAAYFCASSPDRVNTGELFFGEGSRLTVL.

The J gene is TRBJ2-1, the V gene TRBV11-3, with 11 positions matching TRBD2. J lost 8 bases, V lost 5 bases, and 23 bases had no gene match. The germline V gene has CDR1 SGHNT and CDR2 YENEEA. The CDR3 length is 20 residues. In DNA form, the CDR3 reads TGTGCCAGCAGCCGTAGCGGGCGGGCTAGCGGGAGGTCGAACCTCCATGAGCAGTTCTTC. It codes for CASSRSGRASGRSNLHEQFF.

In this sample, this clone turned up once. The V and J genes are TRBV15 and TRBJ1-4, with D possibly TRBD1 on 6 matching bases. Trimming left V 3 bases short and J 5 bases short, with 13 bases between. The CDR3 sequence is 15 residues long. CDR1 and CDR2 (germline): LNHNV, YYDKDF (reference sequence). The chain's CDR3 is CATSRRGILNEKLFF. The CDR3 DNA sequence: TGTGCCACCAGCAGGAGGGGGATCCTAAATGAAAAACTGTTTTTT.

CDR3 sequence: CASGQGGQETQYF. The CDR3 DNA follows: TGTGCCAGCGGGCAGGGGGGTCAAGAGACCCAGTACTTC. The chain employs TRBV25-1 and TRBJ2-5; D possibly corresponds to TRBD1 (7 bases). The CDR3 totals 13 residues. Germline CDR1 MGHDK, CDR2 SYGVNS. The V gene lost 8 bases and the J gene lost 2 bases, with 12 bases spanning the gap.

V usage is TRBV6-1 and J usage is TRBJ2-1; 14 bases map to TRBD2. The CDR3 totals 19 residues. Germline V gene data show CDR1 as MNHNS and CDR2 as SASEGT. V gave up 1 base and J gave up 7 bases; unmatched junction bases: 12. CDR3 loop: CASSEEILGLAGDKNEQFF. In DNA, the CDR3 is TGTGCCAGCAGTGAAGAGATTTTGGGACTAGCGGGAGATAAGAATGAGCAGTTCTTC.

The chain carries TRBV18 and TRBJ2-3, with a weak D call TRBD1 (5 bases). Germline loops: CDR1 KGHSH, CDR2 LQKENI. V was clipped by 2 bases and J by 6 bases, with 9 bases between them. The CDR3 extends over 13 amino acids. CDR3 loop: CASSPSQGDTQYF. In nucleotides, the CDR3 is TGTGCCAGCTCACCAAGCCAGGGCGATACGCAGTATTTT.

The V and J genes are TRBV30 and TRBJ2-7, with D perhaps TRBD1 (5 bases). Trimming removed 3 bases at V and 5 bases at J, with 23 bases between. There are 16 residues in the CDR3. Germline CDR1 is GTSNPN and CDR2 is SVGIG (reference sequence). In nucleotides, the CDR3 is TGTGCCTGGAGCGGACAAATGATGGGGCGCAGAGACGAGCAGTACTTC. Translated, it gives CAWSGQMMGRRDEQYF.

The chain carries TRBV28 and TRBJ1-1; D uncertain. V lost 4 bases, J lost 1 base, and 16 bases lay in between. The CDR3 is 16 amino acids. The germline CDR1 and CDR2 sequences are MDHEN and SYDVKM. The chain's CDR3 is CASSSDLQWRNTEAFF. CDR3 nucleotides: TGTGCCAGCAGTTCAGACCTTCAATGGAGGAACACTGAAGCTTTCTTT.

The V and J genes are TRBV6-5 and TRBJ1-2; TRBD1 matches 7 bases. CDR1 and CDR2 (germline): MNHEY, SVGAGI. V lost 2 bases and J lost 8; bases outside the gene matches: 8. The CDR3 totals 14 residues. The CDR3 nucleotides are TGTGCCAGCAGTTACCGACAGGGAAGTGACGGCTACACCTTC. It specifies CASSYRQGSDGYTF.

The chain joins TRBV3-1 (or the pseudogene TRBV3-2) to TRBJ2-5; D remains unclear. With 0 bases removed from V and 3 bases from J, the gap between germline ends came to 20 bases. This CDR3 region has 18 residues. The germline gives CDR1 LGHDT, CDR2 YNNKEL (reference sequence). This chain's CDR3 is CASSQEEAVLVPKETQYF. In nucleotides, the CDR3 is TGTGCCAGCAGCCAAGAAGAGGCTGTTCTAGTGCCTAAAGAGACCCAGTACTTC.

The gene calls are TRBV24-1 and TRBJ2-7; 10 positions match TRBD1. This CDR3 comprises 16 residues. CDR1 is KGHDR and CDR2 is SFDVKD in the germline V gene. Losses at the gene ends were 8 bases for V and 7 bases for J; bases not matched to a gene: 16. The CDR3 loop reads CATTTRQGAPFWEQYV. As DNA, the CDR3 is TGTGCCACCACCACTCGACAGGGGGCTCCGTTTTGGGAGCAGTACGTC.

The chain has TRBV7-9 and TRBJ2-6, with a possible D match to TRBD2 (5 bases). From germline, CDR1 is SEHNR and CDR2 FQNEAQ (reference sequence). This CDR3 region has 17 residues. The V gene lost 3 bases and the J gene lost 0 bases, with 12 bases spanning the gap. The CDR3 loop reads CASSFVRGYSGANVLTF. For the CDR3, the DNA is TGTGCCAGCAGCTTTGTACGCGGGTACTCTGGGGCCAACGTCCTGACTTTC.

The sample holds a few counts of this clone. V and J are TRBV30 and TRBJ2-7, with D unresolved. The CDR3 loop spans 13 amino acids. Germline CDR1 is GTSNPN and CDR2 is SVGIG (reference sequence). V was shortened by 3 bases and J by 0 bases, with 9 bases between the two germline ends. Here the CDR3 reads CAWRKGGSYEQYV. DNA for the CDR3: TGTGCCTGGAGGAAAGGCGGCTCCTACGAGCAGTACGTC.